The source of this TCR beta chain is a study of blood T cell repertoires in COVID-19 (dated by TCRdb to 2020 to 2021). Background for the entire study: Samples covering the acute and convalescent phases of COVID-19 were provided by collaborators in the United States, Italy and Spain. The prospective study material was composed of cDNA or gDNA derived from T cells, B-cell-depleted T cells, or PBMCs. Subjects who had been exposed to COVID-19, were actively infected with it, or had recovered from it provided the deeply sampled blood TCRbeta repertoires that made up the dataset. The repertoires were made available in a free public database intended to serve as a resource for research on the immune response to SARS-CoV-2. Samples came from the ongoing ImmuneRACE study (first 160 participants) plus 1,254 subjects from 6 global collaborators. Sample metadata almost always included a de-identified subject ID, COVID-19 status, age in years and sex. Where available, HLA class I and class II types were obtained from metadata supplied by the sample provider rather than from assay-based typing. General findings and caveats noted by the study authors: The quantity of clinical and demographic metadata differed by source and by participant and was supplied without curation.

The germline V gene yields SGDLS for CDR1 and YYNGEE for CDR2. The CDR3 runs 14 amino acids, cysteine and phenylalanine included. Kept here is only the CDR3 DNA, which spans 42 bases and is read in frame from base 1. V drops 2 bases and J drops 2 bases, leaving 10 bases in between. Each collaborating institution followed its own protocols to collect whole blood in K2EDTA tubes. For TCRbeta analysis, collaborators shipped samples as frozen whole blood, isolated PBMCs, or DNA extracted from either of those sample types. The immunoSEQ Assay, a bias-controlled multiplex PCR, was used to amplify TCRbeta CDR3 regions from genomic DNA. Per the authors' processing: Nucleated cell counts per sample were estimated from amplification of reference gene primers within the assay. To quantify the absolute abundance of each unique TCRbeta CDR3 rearrangement, sequence reads were collapsed and filtered. For each sample, productive Simpson clonality was calculated by taking the square root of Simpson's diversity index across productive rearrangements. TCRdb mirrors the immuneACCESS table, restricted to in-frame sequences. Some clones are absent from its copies; in checked studies, under half trace to an unresolved V gene, and the reason for the others is unknown. V and J calls and clone size are as listed in that table; D and trimming were resolved from the DNA. The sample table contains about 140,000 clones; only one count was recorded for approximately 79% of them. The ten largest make up approximately 4% of the sample.

With regard to this clone: The antigen this receptor binds is unknown. No much larger clonotype is one base removed from it; base qualities were not supplied.

Sequencing input: peripheral blood. The rearrangement joined TRBV9 to TRBJ2-5; the D gene is possibly TRBD2, with 5 bases matching. The sequence derives from a man aged 60-69 years with acute or convalescent COVID-19. The CDR3 protein is CASSVGGNQETQYF. The bases are TGTGCCAGCAGCGTCGGAGGTAATCAAGAGACCCAGTACTTC.